The source of this TCR beta chain is a study of OX40 agonist ivuxolimab in advanced cancers. The V and J ends lost 3 bases and 11 bases respectively, with 7 bases between them. The CDR3 consists of 11 residues. CDR1 and CDR2 (germline): MGHRA, YSYEKL. Blood sampling was done at baseline, cycle 4 day 1, and cycle 7 day 1. Repertoires were generated with immunoSEQ multiplex PCR, while TCRdb's copy carries only in-frame clones and drops some. The sample records around 73,000 clones, around 89% being singletons. This rearrangement joins TRBV4-1 to TRBJ2-2; possible D gene TRBD1, 6 bases. The sample consisted of CD4+ or CD8+ T cells sorted from blood, taken in a trial of the OX40 agonist ivuxolimab. This TCR was recovered from an adult with an advanced solid tumor such as melanoma, head and neck, liver or kidney cancer. The CDR3 region is CASSHRGELFF. As DNA, the CDR3 is TGCGCCAGCAGCCACAGGGGTGAGCTGTTTTTT.